These 17 T cell receptor beta chains originate from one sample sequenced in a study of neoadjuvant nivolumab and ipilimumab in lung cancer. Repertoires were generated with immunoSEQ multiplex PCR, while TCRdb's copy carries only in-frame clones and drops some. This table holds about 1,900 clones, 81% found once. The input for sequencing was tumor tissue, taken before neoadjuvant nivolumab, alone or with ipilimumab. The receptors derive from an adult with non-small cell lung cancer.

The J gene is TRBJ2-1, the V gene TRBV7-2; TRBD2 matches 8 bases. This CDR3 spans 15 amino acids. V was clipped by 1 base and J by 2 bases; unmatched bases: 1. Germline V CDR1 and CDR2: SGHTA, FQGNSA. CDR3 in DNA: TGTGCCAGCAGCTTAGAAGCGGGGGCCTACAATGAGCAGTTCTTC. It codes for CASSLEAGAYNEQFF.

The gene calls are TRBV5-5 and TRBJ2-2, with 10 nucleotides matching TRBD2. The CDR3 runs to 17 residues. V shed 0 bases, J shed 4 bases, and the junction held 6 bases outside the gene matches. The germline gives CDR1 SGHKS, CDR2 YYEKEE (reference sequence). CDR3 amino acids: CASSLAAGGQSTGELFF. CDR3 DNA: TGTGCCAGCAGCTTGGCAGCGGGAGGGCAGAGCACCGGGGAGCTGTTTTTT.

The genes are TRBV11-2 and TRBJ1-1; 8 nucleotides align to TRBD1. The germline V gene encodes CDR1 SGHAT and CDR2 FQNNGV. This CDR3 spans 14 amino acids. After removal of 3 bases from V and 5 bases from J, the junction contained 5 bases not matched to a gene. The CDR3 sequence: CASSFDRGDTEAFF. The CDR3 nucleotides read TGTGCCAGCAGCTTCGACAGGGGAGATACTGAAGCTTTCTTT.

The chain uses TRBV6-1 and TRBJ2-1; TRBD2 matches 9 bases. With V trimmed by 2 bases and J by 1 base, 9 bases remained unmatched. Germline CDR1 MNHNS, CDR2 SASEGT. This CDR3 is 18 amino acids long. The CDR3 reads CASSERTSSGDSYNEQFF. The CDR3 DNA reads as TGTGCCAGCAGTGAAAGAACGTCTAGCGGGGATTCCTACAATGAGCAGTTCTTC.

The J gene is TRBJ2-3, the V gene TRBV6-4; D is possibly TRBD1 (6 bases). Germline CDR1 reads MRHNA; CDR2 reads SNTAGT. The CDR3 extends over 15 amino acids. V gave up 2 bases and J gave up 4 bases, with 13 bases separating them. The CDR3 nucleotides read TGTGCCAGCAGTGACACTGAACAGGGAGCAGATACGCAGTATTTT. Amino acids: CASSDTEQGADTQYF.

The J gene is TRBJ2-2, the V gene TRBV5-1; 9 nucleotides agree with TRBD1. The CDR3 contains 14 residues. Trimming removed 6 bases from V and 6 bases from J; junction bases left unmatched: 6. From germline, CDR1 is SGHRS and CDR2 YFSETQ. DNA for the CDR3: TGCGCCAGCACGAAGACAGGGGGAGCCGGGGAGCTGTTTTTT. Translating it yields CASTKTGGAGELFF.

The chain uses TRBV19 and TRBJ2-5, with TRBD1 matching 8 bases. Per germline, CDR1 LNHDA and CDR2 SQIVND (reference sequence). V dropped 0 bases and J dropped 5; count of bases not matched to a gene: 8. The CDR3 contains 16 residues. This CDR3 is CASSIDLTGVGETQYF. The DNA of the CDR3 is TGTGCCAGTAGTATAGATCTGACAGGGGTCGGGGAGACCCAGTACTTC.

In nucleotides, the CDR3 is TGTGCCAGCTCCAGAGGCGGGCCGCATGTCCCAGATACGCAGTATTTT. It codes for CASSRGGPHVPDTQYF. The rearrangement uses TRBV18 and TRBJ2-3, with D tentatively TRBD2 (5 bases). The germline V gene encodes CDR1 KGHSH and CDR2 LQKENI. This CDR3 spans 16 amino acids. The V and J ends lost 6 bases and 4 bases respectively, with 20 bases between them.

The J gene is TRBJ1-2, the V gene TRBV9; tentative D call: TRBD1 (6 bases). The V and J ends lost 1 base and 5 bases respectively, with 15 bases between them. CDR1 is SGDLS, CDR2 YYNGEE, per germline. CDR3 size: 15 residues. The CDR3 DNA sequence: TGTGCCAGCAGCGTAACAGGGACTGCTGGGTATGGCTACACCTTC. This translates into CASSVTGTAGYGYTF.

This chain uses TRBV25-1 with TRBJ1-2, with D uncertain. V was shortened by 6 bases and J by 4 bases, with 12 bases between the two germline ends. Per the germline V gene, CDR1 is MGHDK and CDR2 is SYGVNS. CDR3 length: 13 residues. The CDR3 spells CASSEEGPYGYTF. The CDR3 nucleotides are TGTGCCAGCAGCGAGGAGGGTCCCTATGGCTACACCTTC.

The chain is built from TRBV7-2 and TRBJ2-3; TRBD2 matches 7 bases. The CDR3 sequence is 15 residues long. The germline V gene encodes CDR1 SGHTA and CDR2 FQGNSA. V gave up 1 base and J gave up 4 bases; unmatched junction bases: 5. The CDR3, as DNA: TGTGCCAGCAGCTTAGGACTAGCCGCCCCAGATACGCAGTATTTT. Translating it yields CASSLGLAAPDTQYF.

This clone has just one count. The chain employs TRBV4-2 and TRBJ2-2; D remains unclear. CDR1 and CDR2 (germline): LGHNA, YNFKEQ. V lost 0 bases to trimming and J lost 5 bases, with 7 bases between them. The CDR3 contains 14 residues. The CDR3, as DNA: TGTGCCAGCAGCCAAGACCTAGAAACCGGGGAGCTGTTTTTT. It translates to CASSQDLETGELFF.

This clone showed up just once. The chain couples TRBV10-1 to TRBJ2-7; 8 nucleotides match TRBD1. Germline V gene data show CDR1 as WNHNN and CDR2 as SYGVQD (reference sequence). This CDR3 comprises 15 residues. V gave up 8 bases and J gave up 3 bases; unmatched junction bases: 12. CDR3 loop: CASRSRAGGFYEQYF. DNA of the CDR3: TGCGCCAGCCGCTCGAGGGCAGGGGGCTTCTACGAGCAGTACTTC.

The rearrangement links TRBV9 to TRBJ2-7; D not certain. Per the germline V gene, CDR1 is SGDLS and CDR2 is YYNGEE. The CDR3 consists of 13 residues. The V gene lost 0 bases and the J gene lost 0 bases, with 4 bases spanning the gap. The DNA of the CDR3 is TGTGCCAGCAGCGTAGAACCCTCCTACGAGCAGTACTTC. Translation: CASSVEPSYEQYF.

In its sample, this clone was seen a few times. The chain uses TRBV27 and TRBJ1-1; 7 positions match TRBD1. The length of the CDR3 is 14 residues. Germline CDR1 and CDR2: MNHEY and SMNVEV (reference sequence). V was clipped by 5 bases and J by 1 base; unmatched bases: 4. CDR3 nucleotides: TGTGCCAGCAGTCCAGGGACAGCGAACACTGAAGCTTTCTTT. Translating it yields CASSPGTANTEAFF.

The genes are TRBV6-4 and TRBJ2-7; 7 nucleotides align to TRBD1. The CDR3 is made up of 13 amino acids. V dropped 8 bases and J dropped 7; count of bases not matched to a gene: 11. CDR1 and CDR2 (germline): MRHNA, SNTAGT. This CDR3 reads CASSRDSASEQYF. CDR3 in DNA: TGTGCCAGCTCCCGGGACAGCGCGTCAGAGCAGTACTTC.

With respect to this clone: Germline is not matched at one junction end, which may reflect a read error. This rearrangement joins TRBV28 to TRBJ2-7; 15 positions agree with TRBD2. In germline, CDR1 is MDHEN, CDR2 SYDVKM. This CDR3 has 15 residues. In nucleotides, the CDR3 is TGTGCCAACAGTGGACTAGCGGGGGGGGTTCGGGAGCAGTACTTC. As protein: CANSGLAGGVREQYF.